The present entry profiles one T cell receptor (beta chain) with its context. The antigen is not known. This sample is drawn from a study of T cell responses to AZD1222 COVID-19 vaccine. Study results and limitations: Every sample of the repertoires postdated the peak T cell response.

CDR1 is SGHTA and CDR2 is FQGNSA in the germline V gene. CDR3 length: 13 residues. V was pared by 2 bases and J by 2 bases, with 6 bases between. Profiling relied on immunoSEQ multiplex PCR, and the TCRdb table lists in-frame clones only, not all of them. The repertoire has 95,000 to 110,000 clones, 88% of them found once; the top ten carry around 9%. This clonotype was obtained from an adult in good health. The chain carries TRBV7-2 and TRBJ1-1; no definite D call. Sequences were derived from peripheral blood, sampled on day 0 of AZD1222 vaccination. DNA for the CDR3: TGTGCCAGCAGCTTACGAGAAAACACTGAAGCTTTCTTT. Encoded protein: CASSLRENTEAFF. The whole variable domain, filled in from reference TRBV7-2 and TRBJ1-1, reads GAGVSQSPSNKVTEKGKDVELRCDPISGHTALYWYRQSLGQGLEFLIYFQGNSAPDKSGLPSDRFSAERTGGSVSTLTIQRTQQEDSAVYLCASSLRENTEAFFGQGTRLTVV.